The 18 T cell receptor beta chains given below trace back to one sample, sequenced in a study of T-cell memory formation after mild COVID-19. TCRdb passed the 5' RACE reads through MiXCR, listing each CDR3 protein once. Of about 350,000 distinct CDR3 sequences listed, approximately 15% are singletons. Sample: PBMCs or a T cell subset sorted from them (not recorded which). The receptors stem from a man younger than 35 who had mild COVID-19 (a few samples of this study predate the infection). Cell type and time point are not known.

This clonotype has a handful of counts. V is TRBV6-5 and J is TRBJ2-3; D perhaps matches TRBD2 (5 bases). The CDR3 runs to 15 residues. V lost 6 bases, J lost 6 bases, and 19 bases lay in between. Per germline, CDR1 MNHEY and CDR2 SVGAGI. This CDR3 is CASRDRGFESDTQYF. In nucleotides, the CDR3 is TGTGCCAGCAGGGACCGGGGATTTGAGTCGGATACGCAGTATTTT.

This clonotype was observed many times. The CDR3: CASSPRPMWTEAFF. CDR3 nucleotides: TGTGCCAGCAGTCCCCGTCCGATGTGGACTGAAGCTTTCTTT. This rearrangement joins TRBV12-3 or TRBV12-4 to TRBJ1-1; no definite D call. The CDR3 has 14 amino acids. Trimming removed 5 bases from V and 5 bases from J, with 15 bases in between.

The rearrangement uses TRBV2 and TRBJ2-7, with D perhaps assigned TRBD1 or TRBD2 (5 bases each). Germline-derived CDR1 and CDR2 are SNHLY and FYNNEI. CDR3 length: 15 amino acids. V was shortened by 6 bases and J by 0 bases, with 15 bases between the two germline ends. CDR3 in amino acids: CASREAGFSSYEQYV. CDR3 sequence (DNA): TGTGCCAGCAGGGAGGCAGGGTTCAGCTCCTACGAGCAGTACGTC.

This clonotype has only a few counts. V usage is TRBV4-1 and J usage is TRBJ1-1, with no clear D. The CDR3 consists of 13 residues. Germline V gives CDR1 MGHRA, CDR2 YSYEKL. Trimming removed 4 bases at V and 6 bases at J, with 12 bases between. CDR3 DNA: TGCGCCAGCAGCCGGTTGAATAGGGCTGAAGCTTTCTTT. Translation gives CASSRLNRAEAFF.

The chain couples TRBV5-6 to TRBJ2-7; D perhaps matches TRBD1 (5 bases). The germline CDR1 and CDR2 sequences are SGHDT and YYEEEE. V lost 0 bases to trimming and J lost 8 bases, with 15 bases between them. The CDR3 totals 14 residues. DNA for the CDR3: TGTGCCAGCAGCTTGGTTCAGGGTGTCTCGAAGCAGTACGTC. Its protein is CASSLVQGVSKQYV.

The rearrangement links TRBV5-1 to TRBJ1-1; 11 nucleotides line up with TRBD1. The V gene's germline CDR1 is SGHRS and CDR2 YFSETQ. Trimming at V came to 1 base and at J to 1 base, leaving 6 bases not matched to a gene. The CDR3 sequence is 17 residues long. The CDR3 region has the DNA TGCGCCAGCAGCTTGTCGGGACAGGGGGGTCGGAACACTGAAGCTTTCTTT. It is translated as CASSLSGQGGRNTEAFF.

This chain uses TRBV5-1 with TRBJ1-1; TRBD1 aligns across 7 bases. This CDR3 is built from 15 residues. Germline CDR1 and CDR2: SGHRS and YFSETQ. V gave up 5 bases and J gave up 5 bases; unmatched junction bases: 12. The CDR3 DNA reads as TGCGCCAGCAGTTATACAGGGGCGCTGGGGACTGAAGCTTTCTTT. Translating it yields CASSYTGALGTEAFF.

This clonotype was observed a handful of times. The rearrangement uses TRBV10-3 and TRBJ2-7; TRBD1 matches at 9 bases. Looked up from germline, CDR1 is ENHRY and CDR2 is SYGVKD. The length of the CDR3 is 13 residues. The V gene end was trimmed by 11 bases and the J gene end by 3 bases; junction bases not matched to a gene: 8. The CDR3 DNA reads as TGTGCCGTCGGGACAGGGAACCGCTACGAGCAGTACTTC. As protein: CAVGTGNRYEQYF.

The V and J genes are TRBV7-9 and TRBJ1-2, with no clear D. This CDR3 region has 11 residues. V was shortened by 5 bases and J by 6 bases, with 7 bases between the two germline ends. Germline loops: CDR1 SEHNR, CDR2 FQNEAQ (reference sequence). This CDR3 is CASSLLDGYTF. CDR3 bases: TGTGCCAGCAGCCTACTAGATGGCTACACCTTC.

This clonotype was recorded many times. This chain connects TRBV10-2 to TRBJ2-7; TRBD2 might be the D (6 bases). Deletions cut 6 bases from V and 1 base from J, with 10 bases between. The length of the CDR3 is 13 residues. From germline, CDR1 is WSHSY and CDR2 SAAADI. The CDR3, as DNA: TGCGCCAGCAGAAGACTAGGGTCCTACGAGCAGTACTTC. Translating gives CASRRLGSYEQYF.

This clonotype was seen many times. CDR3 amino acids: CASSLGGVGVNEQFF. The CDR3, as DNA: TGCGCCAGCAGCCTGGGTGGGGTAGGGGTTAATGAGCAGTTCTTC. V is TRBV4-1 and J is TRBJ2-1; tentatively, D is TRBD1 (5 bases). CDR1 is MGHRA and CDR2 is YSYEKL in the germline V gene. Trimming pared 4 bases from V and 7 bases from J, leaving 17 bases between. CDR3 length: 15 residues.

This sequence joins TRBV29-1 and TRBJ2-3; no definite D call. The CDR3 loop spans 14 amino acids. Germline V lookup: CDR1 SQVTM, CDR2 ANQGSEA. V was clipped by 4 bases and J by 1 base, with 12 bases between them. This CDR3 is CSVARASGTDTQYF. CDR3 in DNA: TGCAGCGTTGCACGGGCTAGTGGCACAGATACGCAGTATTTT.

The chain uses TRBV2 and TRBJ2-3; D call uncertain. CDR3 length: 14 residues. Germline V gene sequence: CDR1 SNHLY, CDR2 FYNNEI. With 7 bases removed from V and 6 bases from J, the gap between germline ends came to 17 bases. CDR3 in DNA: TGTGCCAGCACCCCAGAGGCAGTCGGGGATACGCAGTATTTT. Encoded protein: CASTPEAVGDTQYF.

Many counts were recorded for this clonotype. This chain connects TRBV7-2 to TRBJ2-2, with 11 nucleotides matching TRBD1. The CDR3 is 16 amino acids. Germline V gene lookup returns CDR1 SGHTA and CDR2 FQGNSA. J gave up 3 bases and V 4 bases, and 4 bases lay outside the gene matches. CDR3 residues: CASSSRTGGDTGELFF. The CDR3 coding sequence is TGTGCCAGCAGCTCACGGACAGGGGGCGACACCGGGGAGCTGTTTTTT.

The table lists this clonotype with many counts. The CDR3 DNA reads TGTGCCAGCAGCTTGGACGGGGCAGGGGCTTTCTTT. This sequence encodes CASSLDGAGAFF. This chain joins TRBV7-2 and TRBJ1-1; the D gene is possibly TRBD1 (5 bases). Germline CDR1 reads SGHTA; CDR2 reads FQGNSA. The CDR3 totals 12 residues. The V and J ends lost 3 bases and 11 bases respectively, with 13 bases between them.

V usage is TRBV20-1 and J usage is TRBJ2-7, with 8 bases that match TRBD1. In germline, CDR1 is DFQATT, CDR2 SNEGSKA (reference sequence). The CDR3 extends over 15 amino acids. Trimming removed 7 bases from V and 6 bases from J; junction bases left unmatched: 17. The CDR3 loop is CSVRKGQDPTGEQYF. The CDR3 coding sequence is TGCAGTGTTCGTAAGGGACAGGACCCTACGGGCGAGCAGTACTTC.

This clonotype was counted only a few times. The chain is built from TRBV4-1 and TRBJ1-5; tentatively, D is TRBD1 (5 bases). The CDR3 totals 16 residues. V gave up 0 bases and J gave up 7 bases, with 16 bases separating them. Germline values: CDR1 MGHRA, CDR2 YSYEKL. DNA of the CDR3: TGCGCCAGCAGCCAAGATCCAGGGTATTCAGGCCAGCCCCAGCATTTT. Translating it yields CASSQDPGYSGQPQHF.

The chain couples TRBV20-1 to TRBJ1-2; D ambiguous. Trimming pared 5 bases from V and 3 bases from J, leaving 22 bases between. The CDR3 extends over 16 amino acids. The germline gives CDR1 DFQATT, CDR2 SNEGSKA (reference sequence). The CDR3 nucleotides read TGCAGTGCTCCTCACGTAGGCAGAGACTTACACTATGGCTACACCTTC. Its protein product is CSAPHVGRDLHYGYTF.